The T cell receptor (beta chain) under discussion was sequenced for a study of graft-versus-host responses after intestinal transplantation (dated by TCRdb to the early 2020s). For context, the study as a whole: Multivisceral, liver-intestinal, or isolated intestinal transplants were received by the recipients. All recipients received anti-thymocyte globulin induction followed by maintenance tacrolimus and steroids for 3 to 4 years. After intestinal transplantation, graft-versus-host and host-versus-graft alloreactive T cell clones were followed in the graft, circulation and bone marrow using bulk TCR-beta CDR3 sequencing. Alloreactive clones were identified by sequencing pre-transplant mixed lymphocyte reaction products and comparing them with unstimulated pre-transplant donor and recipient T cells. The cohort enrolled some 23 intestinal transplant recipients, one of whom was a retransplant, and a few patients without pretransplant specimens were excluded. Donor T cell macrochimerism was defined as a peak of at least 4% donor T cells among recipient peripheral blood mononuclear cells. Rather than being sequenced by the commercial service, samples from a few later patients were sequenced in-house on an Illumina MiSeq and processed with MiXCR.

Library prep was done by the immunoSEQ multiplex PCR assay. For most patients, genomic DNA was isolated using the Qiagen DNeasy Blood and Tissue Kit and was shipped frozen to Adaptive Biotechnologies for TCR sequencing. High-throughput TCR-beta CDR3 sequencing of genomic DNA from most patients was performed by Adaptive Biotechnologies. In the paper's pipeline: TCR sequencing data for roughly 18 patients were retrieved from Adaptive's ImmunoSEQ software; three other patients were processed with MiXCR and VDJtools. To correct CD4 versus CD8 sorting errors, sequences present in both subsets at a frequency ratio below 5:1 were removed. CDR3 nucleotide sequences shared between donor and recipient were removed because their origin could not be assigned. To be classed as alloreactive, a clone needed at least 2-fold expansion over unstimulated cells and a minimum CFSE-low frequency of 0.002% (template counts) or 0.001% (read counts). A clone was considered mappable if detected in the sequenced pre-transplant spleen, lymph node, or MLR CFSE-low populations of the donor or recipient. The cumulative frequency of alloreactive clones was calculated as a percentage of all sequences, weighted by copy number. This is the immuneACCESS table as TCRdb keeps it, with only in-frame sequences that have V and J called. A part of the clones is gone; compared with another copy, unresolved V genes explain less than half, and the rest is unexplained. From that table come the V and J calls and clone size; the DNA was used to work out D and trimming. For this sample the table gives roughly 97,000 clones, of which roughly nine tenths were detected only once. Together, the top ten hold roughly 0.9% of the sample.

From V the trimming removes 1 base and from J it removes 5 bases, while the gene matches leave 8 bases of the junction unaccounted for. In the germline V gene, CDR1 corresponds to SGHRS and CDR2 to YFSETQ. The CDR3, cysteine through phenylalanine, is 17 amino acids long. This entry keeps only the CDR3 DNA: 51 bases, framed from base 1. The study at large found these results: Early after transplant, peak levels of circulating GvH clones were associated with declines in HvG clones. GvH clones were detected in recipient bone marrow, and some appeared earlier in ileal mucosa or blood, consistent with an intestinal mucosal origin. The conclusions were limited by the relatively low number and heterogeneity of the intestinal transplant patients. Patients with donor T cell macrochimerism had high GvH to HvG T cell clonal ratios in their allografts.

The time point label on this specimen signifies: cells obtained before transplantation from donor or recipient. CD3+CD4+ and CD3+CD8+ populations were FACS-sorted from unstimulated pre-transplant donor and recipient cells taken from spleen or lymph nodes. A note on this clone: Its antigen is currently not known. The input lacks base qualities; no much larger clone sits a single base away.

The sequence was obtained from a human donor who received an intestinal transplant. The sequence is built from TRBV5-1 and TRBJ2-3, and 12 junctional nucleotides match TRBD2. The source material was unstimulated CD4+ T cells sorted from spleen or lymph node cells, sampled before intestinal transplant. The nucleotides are TGCGCCAGCAGCTTGTCCCTAGCGGGGGGGCAGGGAGATACGCAGTATTTT. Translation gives CASSLSLAGGQGDTQYF.